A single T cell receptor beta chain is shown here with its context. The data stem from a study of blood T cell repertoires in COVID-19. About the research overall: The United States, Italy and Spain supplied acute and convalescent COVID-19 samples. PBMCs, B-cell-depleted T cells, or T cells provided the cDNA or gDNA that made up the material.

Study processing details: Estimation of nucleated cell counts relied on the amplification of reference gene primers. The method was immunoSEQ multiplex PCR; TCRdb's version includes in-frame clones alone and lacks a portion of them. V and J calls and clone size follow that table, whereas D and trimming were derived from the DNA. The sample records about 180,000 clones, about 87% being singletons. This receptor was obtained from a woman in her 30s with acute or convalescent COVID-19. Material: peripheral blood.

The CDR3 DNA sequence: TGTGCCAGCAGCCAAGGGGTAAGGCAGCCCCAGCATTTT. It translates to CASSQGVRQPQHF. V is TRBV7-2 and J is TRBJ1-5, with TRBD1 as a possible D gene (5 bases). The length of the CDR3 is 13 residues. The V gene lost 5 bases and the J gene lost 7 bases, with 12 bases spanning the gap. Germline-derived CDR1 and CDR2 are SGHTA and FQGNSA.